A selection of T cell receptor beta chains follows, all from one sample in a study of control samples from healthy donors and cancer patients. Profiling relied on immunoSEQ multiplex PCR, and the TCRdb table lists in-frame clones only, not all of them. The sample has tens of thousands of clones; approximately 87% are singletons. The sequenced sample consisted of blood. The receptors were sampled from a man aged 60-69 years in good health. CDR3s include the opening cysteine and the closing phenylalanine or tryptophan. A D gene is named only where the DNA matches it firmly. Clone size is not always given. Where it is, it says once, few, many or a class for expanded clones.

15	TRBJ1-2	TRBV23-1	-	-	CASSQSTEGYDGYTF	TGCGCCAGCAGTCAATCGACAGAAGGATACGATGGCTACACCTTC
15	TRBJ1-6	TRBV27	TRBD1	-	CASRPGDREESPLHF	TGTGCCAGCAGACCCGGGGACAGGGAGGAGTCACCCCTCCACTTT
19	TRBJ2-3	TRBV6-1	TRBD2	-	CASSEAFSGGIRNTDTQYF	TGTGCCAGCAGTGAAGCTTTTAGCGGGGGAATAAGGAACACAGATACGCAGTATTTT
14	TRBJ2-7	TRBV13	TRBD2	-	CASSSSGHPYEQYF	TGTGCCAGCAGCTCTAGCGGGCACCCCTACGAGCAGTACTTC
14	TRBJ2-7	TRBV9	TRBD2	once	CASSTAGGPREQYF	TGTGCCAGCAGCACAGCGGGAGGGCCTAGAGAACAGTACTTC
14	TRBJ2-4	TRBV9	TRBD1	-	CASSAGTGMDIQYF	TGTGCCAGCAGCGCCGGGACAGGGATGGACATTCAGTACTTC
16	TRBJ1-5	TRBV19	TRBD1	-	CASSDTPTGAGQPQHF	TGTGCCAGTAGTGACACCCCCACAGGGGCGGGTCAGCCCCAGCATTTT
18	TRBJ2-5	TRBV11-2	TRBD2	-	CASSQTGLAGGDQETQYF	TGTGCCAGCAGTCAAACGGGTCTAGCGGGGGGCGACCAAGAGACCCAGTACTTC
18	TRBJ1-4	TRBV4-3	-	-	CASSQDRRQGPTNEKLFF	TGCGCCAGCAGCCAAGATCGTCGGCAGGGGCCAACTAATGAAAAACTGTTTTTT
14	TRBJ2-7	TRBV7-2	-	-	CASSLARASYEQYF	TGTGCCAGCAGCTTAGCCAGGGCATCCTACGAGCAGTACTTC
14	TRBJ1-1	TRBV6-5	-	-	CASTHEGQNTEAFF	TGTGCCAGCACCCATGAGGGACAGAACACTGAAGCTTTCTTT
16	TRBJ2-3	TRBV9	-	few	CASSALPVGGTDTQYF	TGTGCCAGCAGCGCCCTGCCAGTGGGGGGCACAGATACGCAGTATTTT
12	TRBJ1-5	TRBV28	-	-	CASSLQLQPQHF	TGTGCCAGCAGTTTACAACTTCAGCCCCAGCATTTT
12	TRBJ1-2	TRBV15	-	-	CATSRDVSGYTF	TGTGCCACCAGCAGAGATGTTTCTGGCTACACCTTC
15	TRBJ2-7	TRBV7-6	-	-	CAVRQGSDGGYEQYF	TGTGCCGTAAGACAGGGATCGGACGGGGGTTACGAGCAGTACTTC
15	TRBJ2-2	TRBV25-1	-	-	CASRSPRQGTGELFF	TGTGCCAGCAGATCCCCTCGGCAGGGGACCGGGGAGCTGTTTTTT
15	TRBJ2-2	TRBV5-4	-	few	CASSLRDGSGGELFF	TGTGCCAGCAGCTTGCGGGACGGGAGCGGCGGGGAGCTGTTTTTT
15	TRBJ2-3	TRBV27	TRBD2	-	CASIRSGRNTDTQYF	TGTGCCAGCATCCGGAGCGGGAGAAACACAGATACGCAGTATTTT
19	TRBJ1-5	TRBV6-2/TRBV6-3	TRBD1	few	CASSYGTGAQSSVYQPQHF	TGTGCCAGCAGTTACGGGACAGGGGCCCAATCCTCTGTCTACCAGCCCCAGCATTTT
15	TRBJ1-4	TRBV2	-	-	CASSEEGAANEKLFF	TGTGCCAGCAGTGAAGAAGGGGCCGCTAATGAAAAACTGTTTTTT
16	TRBJ1-3	TRBV7-3	TRBD1	-	CASSFRDRASGNTIYF	TGTGCCAGCAGCTTCCGGGACAGAGCGTCTGGAAACACCATATATTTT
10	TRBJ2-3	TRBV6-5	-	-	CASSTDTQYF	TGTGCCAGCTCCACAGATACGCAGTATTTT
15	TRBJ2-4	TRBV2	TRBD2	-	CASSVGGFAKNIQYF	TGTGCCAGCAGTGTGGGGGGGTTTGCCAAAAACATTCAGTACTTC
14	TRBJ1-4	TRBV19	-	-	CASRRSTLNEKLFF	TGTGCCAGTAGGAGGAGTACCCTTAATGAAAAACTGTTTTTT
14	TRBJ1-5	TRBV3-1/TRBV3-2	-	-	CASSQVGSNQPQHF	TGTGCCAGCAGCCAAGTTGGGAGCAATCAGCCCCAGCATTTT
13	TRBJ2-5	TRBV9	-	-	CASSVGGWETQYF	TGTGCCAGCAGCGTAGGGGGGTGGGAGACCCAGTACTTC
16	TRBJ1-5	TRBV28	-	-	CASSYRVFDSNQPQHF	TGTGCCAGCAGTTACAGGGTTTTTGATAGCAATCAGCCCCAGCATTTT
15	TRBJ2-3	TRBV7-2	-	large	CASSLVTASTDTQYF	TGTGCCAGCAGCTTAGTTACGGCTAGCACAGATACGCAGTATTTT
14	TRBJ1-2	TRBV2	-	-	CASSEVSGVYGYTF	TGTGCCAGCAGTGAAGTGTCAGGGGTCTATGGCTACACCTTC
15	TRBJ2-1	TRBV7-2	TRBD2	-	CASSFSGGSYNEQFF	TGTGCCAGCAGCTTCAGCGGGGGCTCCTACAATGAGCAGTTCTTC
14	TRBJ1-5	TRBV11-2	-	-	CASSSLAGYQPQHF	TGTGCCAGCAGCTCACTAGCAGGATATCAGCCCCAGCATTTT
13	TRBJ2-1	TRBV7-3	TRBD2	-	CASGLAGRNEQFF	TGTGCCAGCGGTCTAGCGGGAAGAAATGAGCAGTTCTTC
15	TRBJ2-1	TRBV7-3	-	-	CASSSNDLTYNEQFF	TGTGCCAGCAGTTCTAATGACCTGACCTACAATGAGCAGTTCTTC
16	TRBJ1-3	TRBV2	-	-	CASSSQGISSGNTIYF	TGTGCCAGCAGCTCACAGGGAATCAGCTCTGGAAACACCATATATTTT
13	TRBJ1-2	TRBV6-2/TRBV6-3	-	-	CASSSQGLNGYTF	TGTGCCAGCAGTTCTCAGGGTTTGAATGGCTACACCTTC
14	TRBJ1-4	TRBV6-2/TRBV6-3	TRBD1	-	CASSWDRGGEKLFF	TGTGCCAGCAGTTGGGACAGGGGAGGCGAAAAACTGTTTTTT
17	TRBJ2-7	TRBV10-3	TRBD2	-	CAISLAGSMVPSYEQYF	TGTGCCATCAGTTTAGCGGGTTCTATGGTCCCCTCTTACGAGCAGTACTTC
13	TRBJ1-2	TRBV14	TRBD1	-	CASRGQGGHGYTF	TGTGCCAGCAGGGGACAGGGCGGCCATGGCTACACCTTC
14	TRBJ1-2	TRBV10-3	-	once	CAIRKDGANYGYTF	TGTGCCATCAGGAAGGACGGAGCTAACTATGGCTACACCTTC
15	TRBJ2-7	TRBV7-8	-	-	CASSFRALGGREQYF	TGTGCCAGCAGCTTCCGGGCCCTCGGAGGGCGCGAGCAGTACTTC
18	TRBJ1-1	TRBV5-8	-	-	CASRPSGVIYRIGGEAFF	TGTGCCAGCAGACCTTCCGGGGTAATTTACCGAATTGGCGGTGAAGCTTTCTTT
10	TRBJ1-1	TRBV30	-	-	CAWSDRGAFF	TGTGCCTGGAGTGATCGTGGAGCTTTCTTT
16	TRBJ1-5	TRBV9	-	-	CASSVVSGGGHQPQHF	TGTGCCAGCAGCGTAGTATCGGGGGGTGGGCATCAGCCCCAGCATTTT
16	TRBJ2-2	TRBV2	TRBD2	-	CASSLGGAGGTGELFF	TGTGCCAGCAGTCTCGGCGGGGCGGGGGGCACCGGGGAGCTGTTTTTT
12	TRBJ2-7	TRBV3-1/TRBV3-2	-	-	CASSRTNYEQYF	TGTGCCAGCAGCCGGACCAATTACGAGCAGTACTTC
13	TRBJ1-1	TRBV5-6	-	few	CASSRGGGTEAFF	TGTGCCAGCAGCCGAGGGGGTGGCACTGAAGCTTTCTTT
15	TRBJ1-5	TRBV15	-	once	CATSSMGGAGQPQHF	TGTGCCACCAGCAGTATGGGGGGCGCGGGTCAGCCCCAGCATTTT